This T cell receptor (beta chain) comes out of a study of CD4 T cells in relation to SARS-CoV-2 and coronaviruses. Study as a whole: After roughly 11 days of antigen culture, PBMC TCR beta CDR3s were sequenced. No peptide or an HIV-1 Nef peptide pool served as negative control. Study conclusions and caveats: Monoreactive clones expanded significantly more to SARS-CoV-2 than crossreactive clones did. In around 60% of donors, memory CD4+ clonotypes crossrecognized SARS-CoV-2 and at least one common cold coronavirus spike.

Of note for this clone: Its antigen is as yet unknown.

The method was immunoSEQ multiplex PCR; TCRdb's version includes in-frame clones alone and lacks a portion of them. The data hold some 20,000 clones, with over 60% observed a single time. The unexposed donors gave CD4+ T cells in about 2010-2019, prior to COVID-19. After around nine days of culture, CD4+ T cells were isolated. The receptor was isolated from a human donor in good health. Sequenced material: CD4+ T cells from PBMCs, cultured in vitro.

The CDR3 coding sequence is TGTGCCAGCTCACCACCGGGGGGAATGGCCGTCCACAATGAGCAGTTCTTC. Translation: CASSPPGGMAVHNEQFF. V usage is TRBV18 and J usage is TRBJ2-1; maybe TRBD2 (6 bases). With 0 bases removed from V and 5 bases from J, the gap between germline ends came to 17 bases. The CDR3 extends over 17 amino acids. The V gene's germline CDR1 is KGHSH and CDR2 LQKENI.